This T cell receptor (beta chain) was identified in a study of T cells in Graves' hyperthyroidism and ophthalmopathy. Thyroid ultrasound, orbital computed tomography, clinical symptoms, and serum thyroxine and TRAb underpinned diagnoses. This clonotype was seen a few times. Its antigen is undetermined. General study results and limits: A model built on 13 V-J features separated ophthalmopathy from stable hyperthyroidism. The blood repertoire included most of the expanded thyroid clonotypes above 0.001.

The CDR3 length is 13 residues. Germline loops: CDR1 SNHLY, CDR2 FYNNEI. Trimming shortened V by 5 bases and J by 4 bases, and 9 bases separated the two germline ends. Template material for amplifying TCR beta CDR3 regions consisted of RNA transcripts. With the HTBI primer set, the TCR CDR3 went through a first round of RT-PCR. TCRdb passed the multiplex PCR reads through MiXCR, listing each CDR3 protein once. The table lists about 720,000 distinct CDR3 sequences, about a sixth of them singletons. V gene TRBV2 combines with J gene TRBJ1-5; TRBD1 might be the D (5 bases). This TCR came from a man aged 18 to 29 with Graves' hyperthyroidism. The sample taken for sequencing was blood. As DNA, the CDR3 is TGTGCCAGCAGTTGGACACCTAATCAGCCCCAGCATTTT. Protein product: CASSWTPNQPQHF.